This T cell receptor beta chain was observed in a study of T cell responses to AZD1222 COVID-19 vaccine. The study's findings and limits: Vaccine-associated CD4 TCRs ranged over spike, dominating at 160-218 and 743-854. White British ancestry dominated among donors, who included more females, and clonal diversity was possibly underestimated.

This CDR3 has 16 residues. J gave up 6 bases and V 5 bases, and 14 bases lay outside the gene matches. Per germline, CDR1 SGHTA and CDR2 FQGNSA. Generated by immunoSEQ multiplex PCR, the TCRdb table keeps only in-frame clones and is missing some. The sample consists of some 180,000 clones, around 92% of them appearing once. Remarks on this clone: The antigen is not known.

Sequenced here: peripheral blood, sampled on day 0 of AZD1222 vaccination. This sequence originates from an adult in good health. The chain links TRBV7-2 to TRBJ1-2; 8 bases fit TRBD1. CDR3 loop: CASSPPQGAYRDGYTF. CDR3 DNA: TGTGCCAGCAGCCCCCCGCAGGGGGCTTACAGAGATGGCTACACCTTC.